The entry below gives a single T cell receptor beta chain sequence along with its context. Indicated time point: persistent/refractory GD, antithyroid drugs over 5 years with positive TRAb. RNA extracted from PBMCs served as the sequencing template. American Thyroid Association guidelines defined Graves' disease diagnosis. EDTA tubes received approximately 9 milliliters of drawn peripheral blood. The sample originates from a study of regulatory T cells in long-lasting Graves disease. Relying on iRepertoire HTBI primers and Arm-PCR of CDR3 regions, the team built TCR beta libraries. TCRdb re-derived calls from the multiplex PCR reads in MiXCR, one entry per CDR3 protein. The sample yields 600,000 to 850,000 distinct CDR3 sequences, 25% to 30% seen once. This TCR was sampled from a female donor with Graves disease. This specimen consisted of peripheral blood mononuclear cells (PBMCs), obtained when the disease was refractory, from a patient treated with antithyroid drugs.

The CDR3 is CASTVDRAGGTEAFF. The CDR3 DNA reads as TGTGCCAGCACCGTGGACCGGGCGGGCGGCACTGAAGCTTTCTTT. The chain carries TRBV11-2 and TRBJ1-1; D not resolved. Germline lookup yields CDR1 SGHAT and CDR2 FQNNGV. V was pared by 7 bases and J by 4 bases, with 19 bases between. The CDR3 length is 15 residues.